Detailed here is one T cell receptor (beta chain). Method: immunoSEQ multiplex PCR; TCRdb's copy keeps in-frame clones and lacks some. The table includes 35,000 to 45,000 clones, roughly 80% detected once. This CDR3 is built from 14 residues. V gave up 3 bases and J gave up 5 bases, with 15 bases separating them. The V gene's germline CDR1 is GTSNPN and CDR2 SVGIG (reference sequence). This specimen belongs to a study of pediatric ulcerative colitis. This TCR was sampled from a girl between 5 and 17 years old with moderate ulcerative colitis. Source material: blood. The chain carries TRBV30 and TRBJ2-3; no clear D. The DNA for the CDR3 is TGTGCCTGGAGCTCGACCACGGCAGGAGATACGCAGTATTTT. Amino acid sequence: CAWSSTTAGDTQYF.